This TCR beta chain was retrieved from a study of beta chain features in type 1 diabetes. Study-level findings and limits: cDNA sequencing could over-represent cells with high TCR expression. Within each of all four CD4+ subsets, Type 1 diabetes patients had TCRB CDR3s that were moderately but significantly shorter. Within patients, naive, central memory and Treg TCRB repertoires seemed more similar than within healthy donors.

With respect to this clone: Its antigen is currently unknown.

The authors reverse transcribed all of the isolated RNA, so sequencing captured expressed TCRB transcripts. Naive, central memory and regulatory T cell samples came to a mean of roughly 3.6 million reads. Data came from immunoSEQ multiplex PCR; TCRdb stores just in-frame clones and leaves some out. The table has 230,000 or so clones, 16% seen once. The sample consisted of naive CD4+ T cells from blood. The clonotype originates from a man aged 30 to 39 with type 1 diabetes.

The CDR3: CAWIGESSGANVLTF. CDR3 DNA sequence: TGTGCCTGGATCGGCGAGAGCTCTGGGGCCAACGTCCTGACTTTC. The chain is built from TRBV30 and TRBJ2-6; no definite D call. The germline V gene has CDR1 GTSNPN and CDR2 SVGIG (reference sequence). CDR3 length: 15 amino acids. Trimming took off 4 bases at V and 0 bases at J, with 10 bases between the two ends.